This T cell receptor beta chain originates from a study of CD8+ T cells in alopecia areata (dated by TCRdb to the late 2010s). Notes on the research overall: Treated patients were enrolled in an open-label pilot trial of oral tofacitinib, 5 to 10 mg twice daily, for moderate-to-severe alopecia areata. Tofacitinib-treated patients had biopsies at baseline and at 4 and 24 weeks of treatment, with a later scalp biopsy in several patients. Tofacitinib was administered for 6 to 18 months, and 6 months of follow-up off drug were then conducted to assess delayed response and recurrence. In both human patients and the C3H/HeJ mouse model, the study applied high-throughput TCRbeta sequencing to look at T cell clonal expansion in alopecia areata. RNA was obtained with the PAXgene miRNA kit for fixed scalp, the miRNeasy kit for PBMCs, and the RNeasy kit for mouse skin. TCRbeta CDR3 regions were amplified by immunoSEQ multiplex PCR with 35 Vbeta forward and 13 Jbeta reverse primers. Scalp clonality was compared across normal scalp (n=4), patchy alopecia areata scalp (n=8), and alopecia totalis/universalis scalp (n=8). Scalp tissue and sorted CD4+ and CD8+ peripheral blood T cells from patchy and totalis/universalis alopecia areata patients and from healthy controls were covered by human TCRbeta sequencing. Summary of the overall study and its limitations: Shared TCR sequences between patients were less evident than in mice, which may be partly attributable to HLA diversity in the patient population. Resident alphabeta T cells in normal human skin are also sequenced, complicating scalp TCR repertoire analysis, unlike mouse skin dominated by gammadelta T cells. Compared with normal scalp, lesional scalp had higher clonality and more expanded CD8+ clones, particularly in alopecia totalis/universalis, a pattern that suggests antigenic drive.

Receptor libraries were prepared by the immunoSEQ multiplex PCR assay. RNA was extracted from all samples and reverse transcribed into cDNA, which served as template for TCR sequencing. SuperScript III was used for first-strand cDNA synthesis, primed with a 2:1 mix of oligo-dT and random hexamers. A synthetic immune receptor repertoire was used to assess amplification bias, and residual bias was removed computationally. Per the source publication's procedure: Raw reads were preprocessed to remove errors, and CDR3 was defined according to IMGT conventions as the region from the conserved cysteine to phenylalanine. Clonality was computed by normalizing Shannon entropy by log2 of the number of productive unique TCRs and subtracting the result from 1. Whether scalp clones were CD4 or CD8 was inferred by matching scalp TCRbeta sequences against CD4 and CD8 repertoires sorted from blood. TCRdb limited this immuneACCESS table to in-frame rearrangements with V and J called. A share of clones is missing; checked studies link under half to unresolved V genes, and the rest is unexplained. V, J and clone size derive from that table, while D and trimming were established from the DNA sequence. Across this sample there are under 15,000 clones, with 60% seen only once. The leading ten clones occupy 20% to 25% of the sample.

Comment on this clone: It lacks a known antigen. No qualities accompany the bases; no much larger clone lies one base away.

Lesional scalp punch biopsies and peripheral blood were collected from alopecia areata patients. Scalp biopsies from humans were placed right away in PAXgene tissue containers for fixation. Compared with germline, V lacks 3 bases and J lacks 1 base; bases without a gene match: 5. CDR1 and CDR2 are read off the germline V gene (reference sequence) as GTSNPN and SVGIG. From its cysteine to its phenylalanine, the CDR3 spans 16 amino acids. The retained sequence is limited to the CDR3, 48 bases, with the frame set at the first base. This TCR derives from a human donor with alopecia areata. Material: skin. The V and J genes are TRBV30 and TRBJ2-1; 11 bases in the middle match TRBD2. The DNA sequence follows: TGTGCCTGGAGACTAGCGGGAGCCGGGTCCTACAATGAGCAGTTCTTC. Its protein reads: CAWRLAGAGSYNEQFF. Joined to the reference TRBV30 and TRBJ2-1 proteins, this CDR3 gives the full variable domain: SQTIHQWPATLVQPVGSPLSLECTVEGTSNPNLYWYRQAAGRGLQLLFYSVGIGQISSEVPQNLSASRPQDRQFILSSKKLLLSDSGFYLCAWRLAGAGSYNEQFFGPGTRLTVL.